The sequence of this T cell receptor beta chain was determined in a study of cytomegalovirus exposure and HLA in healthy donors. This CDR3 has 14 amino acids. The germline gives CDR1 KGHSH, CDR2 LQKENI. V lost 1 base and J lost 4, with 10 bases in between. The study, taken as a whole, reports: Cytomegalovirus status, reportedly, was diagnosed with high specificity and sensitivity by the classifier. Among TCR sequences, most were rare, though some public TCRs appeared in many donors. TCR clusters originating in the first cohort tended to co-occur in the roughly 120 validation repertoires, according to a later analysis.

Clones were sequenced by immunoSEQ multiplex PCR, and TCRdb holds only the in-frame ones, with some missing. The repertoire holds tens of thousands of clones, with roughly 94% as singletons. A word on this clone: Antigen: not known.

This chain joins TRBV18 and TRBJ1-1; the D gene is possibly TRBD1 (5 bases). The source material was PBMCs. This clonotype originated in a woman between 18 and 30 years old in good health and CMV-seropositive. The DNA for the CDR3 is TGTGCCAGCTCACCACGGGGGGAAGGCACTGAAGCTTTCTTT. Its translation is CASSPRGEGTEAFF.